The present T cell receptor (beta chain) was sequenced within a study of early T cells in non-severe SARS-CoV-2 infection. TCRdb analysed the 5' RACE reads with MiXCR anew, one entry per CDR3 protein. This table has under 60,000 distinct CDR3 sequences, over 7% appearing once. There are 13 residues in the CDR3. V lost 6 bases, J lost 0 bases, and 6 bases lay in between. In germline, CDR1 is MNHEY, CDR2 SVGAGI. This clonotype has only a few counts. Material for sequencing was whole blood. This clonotype was obtained from an adult who was a healthcare worker with PCR-confirmed SARS-CoV-2 infection or an uninfected control (not recorded which). The V gene is TRBV6-5, the J gene TRBJ2-1; D might be TRBD2 (6 bases). This CDR3 is CASSGGSYNEQFF. The CDR3 DNA reads TGTGCCAGCAGCGGGGGCTCCTACAATGAGCAGTTCTTC.